A selection of T cell receptor beta chains follows, all from one sample in a study of shared clonotypes between healthy human individuals. The protocol was immunoSEQ multiplex PCR, while the TCRdb copy is restricted to in-frame clones and leaves out a portion. Found here are around 2.1 million clones, 90% to 95% of them singletons; the top ten hold roughly 1.7%. The source material was naive CD8+ T cells from PBMCs. Receptor source: a man aged 18 to 30 in good health. Some clones in this sample may be carry-over from other donors' samples. Both conserved end residues are part of each CDR3. Fields, in order: CDR3 length, D gene, V gene, clone size, J gene, CDR3 DNA, CDR3 protein. A D gene is named only where the DNA matches it firmly. Clone size is not always given. Where it is, it says once, few, many or a class for expanded clones.

>16|TRBD2|TRBV9|-|TRBJ2-5
TGTGCCAGCAGCGTAGGACTAGCGGAAAGGACAGAGACCCAGTACTTC
CASSVGLAERTETQYF
>16|-|TRBV28|once|TRBJ1-5
TGTGCCAGCAGGAACCCACGGGACATAAGCAATCAGCCCCAGCATTTT
CASRNPRDISNQPQHF
>16|TRBD2|TRBV11-2|-|TRBJ2-1
TGTGCCAGCAGCTCCACCGGGACTAGCGGTAACAATGAGCAGTTCTTC
CASSSTGTSGNNEQFF
>15|-|TRBV6-6|-|TRBJ2-7
TGTGCCAGCAGCCAGCGGTTGACGCAGGGGGGGGAGCAGTACTTC
CASSQRLTQGGEQYF
>18|-|TRBV5-1|-|TRBJ1-2
TGCGCCAGCAGCTTGGGGCGTGACTACACCCCTTCAGAGTATGGCTACACCTTC
CASSLGRDYTPSEYGYTF
>15|TRBD2|TRBV2|-|TRBJ2-7
TGTGCCATCAAACGACTAGCGGGAGAAGGCTACGAGCAGTACTTC
CAIKRLAGEGYEQYF
>12|-|TRBV11-2|-|TRBJ2-7
TGTGCCAGCAGCTTAGGTTTATACGAGCAGTACTTC
CASSLGLYEQYF
>15|-|TRBV19|-|TRBJ2-3
TGTGCCAGTAGTATACAGCGGCTGAGCACAGATACGCAGTATTTT
CASSIQRLSTDTQYF
>18|TRBD2|TRBV9|-|TRBJ2-2
TGTGCCAGCAGCACCAGACTAGCGGGAGTGACTGACACCGGGGAGCTGTTTTTT
CASSTRLAGVTDTGELFF
>14|TRBD2|TRBV28|-|TRBJ2-7
TGTGCCAGCAGAATAGCGGGGAACACTTACGAGCAGTACTTC
CASRIAGNTYEQYF
>14|-|TRBV2|-|TRBJ1-6
TGTGCCAGCACGTATACAGGGTTTGATTCACCCCTCCACTTT
CASTYTGFDSPLHF
>16|-|TRBV11-2|-|TRBJ2-7
TGTGCCAGCAGCTTAGATGTGGGGGGCGGAGCCTACGAGCAGTACTTC
CASSLDVGGGAYEQYF
>15|-|TRBV27|-|TRBJ1-5
TGTGCCAGCAGTTTCTCCGGGAGCCCCATACAGCCCCAGCATTTT
CASSFSGSPIQPQHF